This note documents a single T cell receptor (beta chain) sequence. This record belongs to a study of blood T cell repertoires in COVID-19. For the study at large: The analysed material was cDNA or gDNA that came from T cells, B-cell-depleted T cells, or PBMCs.

J lost 7 bases, V lost 4 bases, and 7 bases had no gene match. CDR3 length: 13 residues. Germline CDR1 SGHRS, CDR2 YFSETQ. Clones were read by immunoSEQ multiplex PCR, and TCRdb kept only the in-frame ones, dropping some. Found here are around 51,000 clones, approximately 86% of them singletons; the top ten hold around 3.2%. The genes are TRBV5-1 and TRBJ1-1, with TRBD1 matching over 7 bases. Input material: peripheral blood. The sequence was collected from a woman over 75 with acute or convalescent COVID-19. For the CDR3, the DNA is TGCGCCAGCAGCCCAGGGACAGTTATTGAAGCTTTCTTT. This sequence encodes CASSPGTVIEAFF.